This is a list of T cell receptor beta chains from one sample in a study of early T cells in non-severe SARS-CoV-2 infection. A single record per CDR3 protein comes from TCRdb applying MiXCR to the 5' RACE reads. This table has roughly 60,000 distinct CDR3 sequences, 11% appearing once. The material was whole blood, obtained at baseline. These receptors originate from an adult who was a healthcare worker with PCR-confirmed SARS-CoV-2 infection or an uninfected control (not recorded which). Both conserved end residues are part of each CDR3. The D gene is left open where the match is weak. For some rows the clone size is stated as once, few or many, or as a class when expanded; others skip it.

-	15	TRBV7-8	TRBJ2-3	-	TGTGCCAGCAGCCTCAACCCGGGAGATGCAGATACGCAGTATTTT	CASSLNPGDADTQYF
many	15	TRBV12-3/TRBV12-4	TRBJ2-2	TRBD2	TGTGCCAGCAGAAGGACTAGCGGGGACACCGGGGAGCTGTTTTTT	CASRRTSGDTGELFF
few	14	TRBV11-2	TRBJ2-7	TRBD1	TGTGCCAGCAGCTTAAGCGACAGGGGTTACGAGCAGTACTTC	CASSLSDRGYEQYF
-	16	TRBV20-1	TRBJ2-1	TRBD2	TGCAGTGCTAGATTACTAGCGGGGGAGAACTACAATGAGCAGTTCTTC	CSARLLAGENYNEQFF
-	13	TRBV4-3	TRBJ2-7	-	TGCGCCAGCAGCCAAGGACTAGCCTACGAGCAGTACTTC	CASSQGLAYEQYF
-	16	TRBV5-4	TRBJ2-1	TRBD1	TGTGCCAGCAGCTTGGATACAGGGGTGGCGCGCAATGAGCAGTTCTTC	CASSLDTGVARNEQFF
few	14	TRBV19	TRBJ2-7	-	TGTGCCAGTAGTATCACAGGTAGAAGCCTCGAGCAGTACTTC	CASSITGRSLEQYF
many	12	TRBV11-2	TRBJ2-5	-	TGTGCCAGCAGCTCCCAAAGGACCCAAGAGTACTTC	CASSSQRTQEYF
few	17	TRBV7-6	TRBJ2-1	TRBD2	TGTGCCAGCAGCTTAGCGCTCGAGCGGGGGGGCGGCAATGAGCAGTTCTTC	CASSLALERGGGNEQFF
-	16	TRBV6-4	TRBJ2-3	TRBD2	TGTGCCAGCAGTCCCACTAGCGGGGGGGCCCTAGATACGCAGTATTTT	CASSPTSGGALDTQYF
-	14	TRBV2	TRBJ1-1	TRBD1	TGTGCCAGCAGTGAAGGGACAGGGTACACTGAAGCTTTCTTT	CASSEGTGYTEAFF
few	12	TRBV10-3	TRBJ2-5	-	TGTGCCATCAAGGGACCCCGGGGGACCCAGTACTTC	CAIKGPRGTQYF
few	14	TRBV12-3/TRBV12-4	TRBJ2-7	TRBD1	TGTGCCAGCACCTTAAACAGGGGCCTGGAGGAGCAGTACTTC	CASTLNRGLEEQYF
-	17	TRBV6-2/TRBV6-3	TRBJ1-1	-	TGTGCCAGCAGCCACCTCCGGGCCCGAAGGGGGAACACTGAAGCTTTCTTT	CASSHLRARRGNTEAFF
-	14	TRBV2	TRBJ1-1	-	TGTGCCAGCAGTGGAAGTGGGGGTCCCACTGAAGCTTTCTTT	CASSGSGGPTEAFF
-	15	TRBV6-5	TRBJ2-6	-	TGTGCCAGCGCGAACGGGGCGGGAGGGGCCAACGTCCTGACTTTC	CASANGAGGANVLTF
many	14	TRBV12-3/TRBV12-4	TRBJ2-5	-	TGTGCCAGCAGTTCAGGGAAGAGAGAAGAGACCCAGTACTTC	CASSSGKREETQYF
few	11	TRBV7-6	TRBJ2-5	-	TGTGCCAGCACCCTGTGGGAGACCCAGTACTTC	CASTLWETQYF
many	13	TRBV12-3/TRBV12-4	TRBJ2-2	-	TGTGCCAGCACCCGAACGGGTACCGGGGAGCTGTTTTTT	CASTRTGTGELFF
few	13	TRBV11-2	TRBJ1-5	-	TGTGCCAGCACCTCCGAGCCGCTCGCGCCCCAGCATTTT	CASTSEPLAPQHF
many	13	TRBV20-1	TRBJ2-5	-	TGCAGTGCGTCCCCGATCGGGGTAGAGACCCAGTACTTC	CSASPIGVETQYF
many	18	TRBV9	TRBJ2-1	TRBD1	TGTGCCAGCAGCGGAGAGGGCGACAGGGGTAGCTCCTACAATGAGCAGTTCTTC	CASSGEGDRGSSYNEQFF
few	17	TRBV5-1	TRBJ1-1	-	TGCGCCAGCAGCCCGTACCCATCGGGGGCAATGAACACTGAAGCTTTTTTT	CASSPYPSGAMNTEAFF
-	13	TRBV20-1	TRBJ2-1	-	TGCAGTGCTAGATTTGGCGGCAGGAATGAGCAGTTCTTC	CSARFGGRNEQFF
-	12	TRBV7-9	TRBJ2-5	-	TGTGCCAGCAGCTTAAGACTTGGGACCCAGTACTTC	CASSLRLGTQYF
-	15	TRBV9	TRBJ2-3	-	TGTGCCAGCAGCGTAGGCTCTGGAGGGGTCGATACGCAGTATTTT	CASSVGSGGVDTQYF
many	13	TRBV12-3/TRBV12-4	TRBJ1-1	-	TGTGCCTGCCGCCCAAAGACGAACACTGAAGCTTTCTTT	CACRPKTNTEAFF
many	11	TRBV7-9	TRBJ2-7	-	TGTGCCAGCAGCTTAACAGAGAAGCAGTACTTC	CASSLTEKQYF
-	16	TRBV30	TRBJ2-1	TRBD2	TGTGCCTGGGAGGCCCTCTCTAGCGGGGTGTACAATGAGCAGTTCTTC	CAWEALSSGVYNEQFF
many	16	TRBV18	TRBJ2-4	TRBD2	TGTGCCAGCTCACCAAGGCTAGCGGGGGTTCAAAACATTCAGTACTTC	CASSPRLAGVQNIQYF
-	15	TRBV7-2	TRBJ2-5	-	TGTGCCAGCAGCCCCCAGGTTCTTAGGGGAGAGACCCAGTACTTC	CASSPQVLRGETQYF
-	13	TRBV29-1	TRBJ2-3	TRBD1	TGCAGCGTCGGACAGGATTTGACAGATACGCAGTATTTT	CSVGQDLTDTQYF
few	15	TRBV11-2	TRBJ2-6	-	TGTGCCAGCAGAAAAGGGCCCTCTGGGGCCAACGTCCTGACTTTC	CASRKGPSGANVLTF
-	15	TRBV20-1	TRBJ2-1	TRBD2	TGCAGTGCTAGACCTCTAGCGGGGACCTTCGGTGAGCAGTTCTTC	CSARPLAGTFGEQFF
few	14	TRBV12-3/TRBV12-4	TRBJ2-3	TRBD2	TGTGCCAGCAAACTAGCGGGGACTACAGATACGCAGTATTTT	CASKLAGTTDTQYF
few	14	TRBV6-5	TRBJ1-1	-	TGTGCCAGCAGGGGGGGGTTCTTGAACACTGAAGCTTTCTTT	CASRGGFLNTEAFF